The entry below describes one TCR beta chain. The data were produced by immunoSEQ multiplex PCR, yet TCRdb's version contains in-frame clones alone and is incomplete. The data contain 300,000 to 400,000 clones, around 90% of them singletons. From germline, CDR1 is SGHAT and CDR2 FQDESV (reference sequence). Between the trimmed V and J ends, which lost 0 bases and 0 bases, there was a span of 7 bases. The CDR3 has 15 amino acids. This specimen comes from a study of blood T cell repertoires in COVID-19. The rearrangement uses TRBV11-1 and TRBJ2-3; possibly TRBD2 for D (5 bases). The receptor comes from a young woman with COVID-19, enrolled during active disease. Sequencing was carried out using peripheral blood. The CDR3 here is CASSLARTSTDTQYF. DNA for the CDR3: TGTGCCAGCAGCTTAGCGCGGACTAGCACAGATACGCAGTATTTT.